Listed below are T cell receptor beta chains from one sample, sequenced in a study of cytomegalovirus exposure and HLA in healthy donors. Profiling relied on immunoSEQ multiplex PCR, and the TCRdb table lists in-frame clones only, not all of them. The sample carries more than 75,000 clones, approximately 90% recorded once. Specimen: PBMCs. The origin of the receptors is a man aged 18 to 35 in good health and CMV-seronegative. Each CDR3 is given without its conserved first and last residue.

V gene	J gene	CDR3 protein
TRBV28	TRBJ1-1	ASSFTWAAF
TRBV19	TRBJ2-1	ASSKLAGGLNEQF
TRBV13	TRBJ2-7	ASSLLAGDPYEQY
TRBV5-1	TRBJ2-3	ATSGSPGDTQY
TRBV28	TRBJ2-5	ASRSTSAETQY
TRBV6-5	TRBJ1-1	ASSYLGGKGAEAF
TRBV29-1	TRBJ1-2	SGSGQGSGYT
TRBV10-3	TRBJ2-2	AISPTSGSSTGELF
TRBV28	TRBJ2-1	ASSALGGVLNEQF
TRBV27	TRBJ2-3	ASSEGLAADTQY
TRBV7-3	TRBJ2-5	ASSLLAGENRETQY
TRBV11-2	TRBJ1-2	ASSLGGVEVGYT
TRBV28	TRBJ2-2	ASSLGGINTGELF
TRBV7-6	TRBJ2-3	ASSPSGSTDTQY
TRBV1	TRBJ2-2	TSSQDHFSSCGTSGRKNTGELF
TRBV11-2	TRBJ2-6	ASSSQPVSGANVLT
TRBV11-2	TRBJ2-5	ASSLVAIGETQY
TRBV28	TRBJ1-2	ASSLVGRGYGYT
TRBV28	TRBJ1-2	ASRGGQGYYGYT
TRBV27	TRBJ1-4	ASSFGQTSTNEKLF
TRBV2	TRBJ2-3	ASARDYTDTQY
TRBV4-2	TRBJ2-3	ASSQGTNRVVSDTQY
TRBV15	TRBJ2-3	ATTKTGLSTDTQY
TRBV4-1	TRBJ2-7	ASSQERLSYEQY
TRBV28	TRBJ2-1	ASSLSPGQGWKWGYNEQF
TRBV27	TRBJ1-6	ASSPRRAGSDYNSPLH
TRBV4-3	TRBJ1-5	ASSQDNTRYSNQPQH
TRBV28	TRBJ1-5	ASSFISEYIDPIQGTNQPQH
TRBV4-1	TRBJ2-7	ASSQLDRGGTYEQY
TRBV19	TRBJ2-3	ASSIDKRRSTDTQY
TRBV27	TRBJ1-2	ASSRGYGYT
TRBV7-9	TRBJ2-7	ASSSLTGTGIYEQY
TRBV5-4	TRBJ1-2	ASSLPGDYGYT
TRBV9	TRBJ2-2	ASSVAQSKTGELF
TRBV28	TRBJ1-3	ASSLFRDSGNTIY
TRBV27	TRBJ2-5	ASSSRRTSGRAGGETQY
TRBV19	TRBJ2-2	ASSPPRGGNTGELF
TRBV19	TRBJ2-2	ASSTDSNTGELF
TRBV6-1	TRBJ1-4	ASSPRTGLREKLF
TRBV30	TRBJ1-3	AWSVLGGGGNTIY
TRBV27	TRBJ2-3	ASSPLRTGRVTDTQY